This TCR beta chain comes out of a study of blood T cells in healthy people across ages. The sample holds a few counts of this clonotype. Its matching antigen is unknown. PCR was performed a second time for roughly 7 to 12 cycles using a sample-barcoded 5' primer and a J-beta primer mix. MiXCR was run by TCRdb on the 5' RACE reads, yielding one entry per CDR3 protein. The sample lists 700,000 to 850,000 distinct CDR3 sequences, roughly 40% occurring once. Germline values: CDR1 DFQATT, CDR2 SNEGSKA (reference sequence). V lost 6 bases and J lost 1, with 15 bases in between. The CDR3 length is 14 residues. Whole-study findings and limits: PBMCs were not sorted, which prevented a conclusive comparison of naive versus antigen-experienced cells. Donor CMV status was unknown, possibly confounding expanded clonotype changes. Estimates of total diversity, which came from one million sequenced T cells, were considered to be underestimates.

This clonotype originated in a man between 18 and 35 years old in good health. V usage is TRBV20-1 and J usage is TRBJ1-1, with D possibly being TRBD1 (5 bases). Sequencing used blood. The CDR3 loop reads CSAPRDGWNTEAFF. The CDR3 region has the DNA TGCAGTGCCCCAAGGGACGGTTGGAACACTGAAGCTTTCTTT.